Shown below are 12 T cell receptor beta chains from a single sample sequenced in a study of blood T cell repertoires in COVID-19. Assay used: immunoSEQ multiplex PCR; TCRdb lists only in-frame clones, some missing. The sample holds 87,000 or so clones; over 80% are singletons and the top ten take about 2.1%. Source material: peripheral blood. These receptors all come from a woman aged 70 to 79 with acute or convalescent COVID-19.

V and J are TRBV4-1 and TRBJ1-4; 7 bases line up with TRBD1. V shed 0 bases, J shed 8 bases, and the junction held 6 bases outside the gene matches. CDR1 is MGHRA and CDR2 is YSYEKL in the germline V gene. The CDR3 is 15 amino acids. CDR3 sequence reads: CASSQERGQQEKLFF. Here the CDR3 DNA reads TGCGCCAGCAGCCAAGAGAGGGGACAGCAAGAAAAACTGTTTTTT.

Here the CDR3 reads CSVAGGSTVEAFF. CDR3 in DNA: TGCAGCGTTGCAGGGGGTTCTACGGTAGAAGCTTTCTTT. The V gene is TRBV29-1, the J gene TRBJ1-1, with TRBD1 identical over 7 bases. The V gene end was trimmed by 4 bases and the J gene end by 8 bases; junction bases not matched to a gene: 10. This CDR3 is 13 amino acids long. Germline V gene lookup returns CDR1 SQVTM and CDR2 ANQGSEA.

This chain joins TRBV2 and TRBJ1-5; D unclear. V lost 2 bases, J lost 2 bases, and 7 bases lay in between. From germline, CDR1 is SNHLY and CDR2 FYNNEI. The CDR3 is 14 amino acids. The CDR3 coding sequence is TGTGCCAGCAGTGAAACTGTAGGCAATCAGCCCCAGCATTTT. It translates to CASSETVGNQPQHF.

The rearrangement links TRBV14 to TRBJ1-5; the D gene is possibly TRBD1 (5 bases). The CDR3 runs to 13 residues. Looked up from germline, CDR1 is SGHDN and CDR2 is FVKESK. V was cut by 1 base and J by 6 bases, with 7 bases left in between. The CDR3, as DNA: TGTGCCAGCAGCCAAGCAACAGGTCAGCCCCAGCATTTT. Encoded protein: CASSQATGQPQHF. The variable domain in full, completed from reference TRBV14 and TRBJ1-5, reads EAGVTQFPSHSVIEKGQTVTLRCDPISGHDNLYWYRRVMGKEIKFLLHFVKESKQDESGMPNNRFLAERTGGTYSTLKVQPAELEDSGVYFCASSQATGQPQHFGDGTRLSIL.

CDR3 DNA sequence: TGTGCCAGCAGCTGGGGACAGGATGGCTACACCTTC. It yields the protein CASSWGQDGYTF. The chain links TRBV7-9 to TRBJ1-2, with 8 bases matching TRBD1. The CDR3 extends over 12 amino acids. The V segment lost 4 bases and the J segment 6 bases; nucleotides outside the gene matches: 1. The germline gives CDR1 SEHNR, CDR2 FQNEAQ (reference sequence). The full variable domain, completed using reference TRBV7-9 and TRBJ1-2, is DTGVSQNPRHKITKRGQNVTFRCDPISEHNRLYWYRQTLGQGPEFLTYFQNEAQLEKSRLLSDRFSAERPKGSFSTLEIQRTEQGDSAMYLCASSWGQDGYTFGSGTRLTVV.

The J gene is TRBJ2-1, the V gene TRBV11-2; 10 bases are a match to TRBD2. The V gene's germline CDR1 is SGHAT and CDR2 FQNNGV. The CDR3 loop spans 14 amino acids. The ends lost 5 bases at V and 9 bases at J; junction bases unmatched: 7. CDR3 DNA: TGTGCCAGCAGCCTCAGCGGGGGGGTTGGTGAGCAGTTCTTC. Translating it yields CASSLSGGVGEQFF.

The V and J genes are TRBV3-1 (or the pseudogene TRBV3-2) and TRBJ2-2; a possible D gene is TRBD1 (6 bases). The CDR3 is 14 residues long. V dropped 8 bases and J dropped 4 bases, with 14 bases sitting between them. CDR1 LGHDT and CDR2 YNNKEL come from the germline V gene (reference sequence). As DNA, the CDR3 is TGTGCCAGCGGCCGTAGGGGGTTCACCGGGGAGCTGTTTTTT. This translates into CASGRRGFTGELFF.

The chain links TRBV5-1 to TRBJ1-4; D gene unclear. Germline V lookup: CDR1 SGHRS, CDR2 YFSETQ. Trimming cost V 1 base and J 4 bases, with 11 bases left between them. The CDR3 runs 15 residues. CDR3 nucleotide sequence: TGCGCCAGCAGCTTGACAAACCGGGATAATGAAAAACTGTTTTTT. It encodes CASSLTNRDNEKLFF.

The chain employs TRBV4-2 and TRBJ1-2; D is perhaps TRBD1 (6 bases). Between the trimmed V and J ends, which lost 0 bases and 8 bases, there was a span of 16 bases. CDR1 is LGHNA, CDR2 YNFKEQ, per germline. CDR3 length equals 15 residues. In DNA, the CDR3 is TGTGCCAGCAGCCAAGATCGGACAGTAGGTAGGGGCTACACCTTC. As protein: CASSQDRTVGRGYTF.

This clone has a handful of counts. The rearrangement links TRBV6-4 to TRBJ1-5; TRBD1 is a possible D gene (6 bases). Germline CDR1 and CDR2: MRHNA and SNTAGT. The CDR3 sequence is 14 residues long. V gave up 3 bases and J gave up 6 bases, with 12 bases separating them. The CDR3 loop is CASSESRGSQPQHF. CDR3 nucleotides: TGTGCCAGCAGTGAGAGCAGGGGTAGTCAGCCCCAGCATTTT.

V usage is TRBV4-1 and J usage is TRBJ2-5; 12 bases fit TRBD2. Germline V CDR1 and CDR2: MGHRA, YSYEKL. The CDR3 has 15 residues. J gave up 10 bases and V 0 bases, and 6 bases lay outside the gene matches. The CDR3 protein is CASSQDVLAGGHQYF. The CDR3 bases are TGCGCCAGCAGCCAAGACGTACTAGCGGGGGGCCACCAGTACTTC.

For this clone: Sequence at one end of the junction differs from germline and may be a read error. The V gene is TRBV5-1, the J gene TRBJ1-6; 7 bases match TRBD1. This CDR3 has 14 residues. Germline CDR1 is SGHRS and CDR2 is YFSETQ. The CDR3 DNA reads as TGCGCCAGCAGCCAGGGACAGTATAACTCACCCCTCCACTTT. Protein sequence: CASSQGQYNSPLHF.